These T cell receptor beta chains were read from a single sample in a study of long-term antiretroviral therapy in people with HIV. The method was immunoSEQ multiplex PCR; TCRdb's version includes in-frame clones alone and lacks a portion of them. The sample shows under 25,000 clones, about 70% of them seen only once. The sequences come from unsorted PBMCs, collected 0.5 years before starting antiretroviral therapy. These receptors came from a man aged 18-30 years with HIV. CDR3s include the opening cysteine and the closing phenylalanine or tryptophan. The D gene is left open where the match is weak. Size values are once, few and many counts, or a class for expanded clones, and some rows have none.

j_gene	d_gene	v_gene	abundance	CDR3nt	CDR3aa
TRBJ2-5	.	TRBV27	.	TGTGCCAGCAGTTTATCCCCAGTAGGCAGGGAGACCCAGTACTTC	CASSLSPVGRETQYF
TRBJ2-1	TRBD1	TRBV14	.	TGTGCCAGCAGCCAAGAGCAAGGGGGCTACTACAATGAGCAGTTCTTC	CASSQEQGGYYNEQFF
TRBJ2-2	.	TRBV5-6	.	TGTGCCAGCAGCTTGGCCTCTGGTCGGGGGAACACCGGGGAGCTGTTTTTT	CASSLASGRGNTGELFF
TRBJ2-1	TRBD1	TRBV27	.	TGTGCCAGCAGTTTAGGACAGGGGGCTTACAATGAGCAGTTCTTC	CASSLGQGAYNEQFF
TRBJ1-4	TRBD1	TRBV7-9	.	TGTGCCAGCACCCAGACCGGGACAGGGGATGAAAAACTGTTTTTT	CASTQTGTGDEKLFF
TRBJ1-1	.	TRBV27	.	TGTGCCAGCAGTTTGAGTCAGAGGGGCACTGAAGCTTTCTTT	CASSLSQRGTEAFF
TRBJ2-5	TRBD1	TRBV28	.	TGTGCCAGCAGTTTAGATTTTGACAGGGGGCAAGAGACCCAGTACTTC	CASSLDFDRGQETQYF
TRBJ1-2	.	TRBV4-1	.	TGCGCCAGCAGCCAAGTCCCAGGACCCAACTATGGCTACACCTTC	CASSQVPGPNYGYTF
TRBJ1-1	.	TRBV5-1	.	TGCGCCAGCAGCTTGGTGTCAGAAGATGAAGCTTTCTTT	CASSLVSEDEAFF
TRBJ2-1	.	TRBV5-1	.	TGCGCCAGCGGGAACTATGAGCAGTTCTTC	CASGNYEQFF
TRBJ2-7	.	TRBV27	.	TGTGCCAGCAGCCTGGCGGGTCTTGGGGAGCAGTACTTC	CASSLAGLGEQYF
TRBJ1-5	.	TRBV21-1	once	TGTGCCAGCAGCAAAGTGATCGGGGAAGTTTGCAATCAGCCCCAGCATTTT	CASSKVIGEVCNQPQHF
TRBJ2-1	.	TRBV5-6	.	TGTGCCAGCACCTGGGACCGGGCCTACAATGAGCAGTTCTTC	CASTWDRAYNEQFF
TRBJ2-7	.	TRBV25-1	.	TGTGCCAGCAGTGACCACTACGAGCAGTACTTC	CASSDHYEQYF
TRBJ2-7	.	TRBV9	.	TGTGCCAGCAGCGCCCCACGGGACCGATACCTGGACTACGAGCAGTACTTC	CASSAPRDRYLDYEQYF
TRBJ2-7	.	TRBV4-1	.	TGCGCCAGCAGCCAAGATAGATCGGCAGCCTACGAGCAGTACTTC	CASSQDRSAAYEQYF
TRBJ1-1	TRBD1	TRBV27	.	TGTGCCAGCCGGACAGGGGACACTGAAGCTTTCTTT	CASRTGDTEAFF
TRBJ1-1	.	TRBV6-1	few	TGTGCCAGCAGTCGATGGGGAGAGCTGAACACTGAAGCTTTCTTT	CASSRWGELNTEAFF
TRBJ1-2	.	TRBV20-1	.	TGCAGTGCTGTGGGGGCCTATGGCTACACCTTC	CSAVGAYGYTF
TRBJ2-2	.	TRBV7-9	once	TGTGCCAGCAGCCAGACGCGGAATGAGGGGGAGCTGTTTTTT	CASSQTRNEGELFF
TRBJ2-2	TRBD2	TRBV7-8	.	TGTGCCAGCAGCTTAGGGCCTAGCGGAGATAACACCGGGGAGCTGTTTTTT	CASSLGPSGDNTGELFF
TRBJ2-7	TRBD1	TRBV5-1	.	TGCGCCAGCAGCCCCGGACAGGGTGACTACGAGCAGTACTTC	CASSPGQGDYEQYF
TRBJ2-1	TRBD1	TRBV27	.	TGTGCCAGCAGAAACTACAGGGGGCACAATGAGCAGTTCTTC	CASRNYRGHNEQFF
TRBJ2-2	.	TRBV6-6	.	TGTGCCAGCAGTTACCAAGGCCCCCCGCGGGACGGGGAGCTGTTTTTT	CASSYQGPPRDGELFF
TRBJ2-7	.	TRBV27	few	TGTGCCAGCAGTTTATCGATCCAGACCTACGAGCAGTACTTC	CASSLSIQTYEQYF
TRBJ1-1	.	TRBV7-9	.	TGTGCCAGCAGCCCCGGGTGGGCAAGTATGAACACTGAAGCTTTCTTT	CASSPGWASMNTEAFF
TRBJ1-2	.	TRBV27	once	TGTGCCAGCAGTCCCTCCAGGATGGGCGGCTACACCTTC	CASSPSRMGGYTF
TRBJ2-7	TRBD2	TRBV2	once	TGTGCCAGCAGTGAATCTCTTGGACTAGTAATCCACGAGCAGTACTTC	CASSESLGLVIHEQYF
TRBJ1-5	.	TRBV13	few	TGTGCCAGCAGCTTAGGCAGGGAGAGCAATCAGCCCCAGCATTTT	CASSLGRESNQPQHF
TRBJ2-1	TRBD2	TRBV11-2	.	TGTGCCAGCTGGGGGGAGGGGCCTCGGGGAGTGAGCTCCTACAATGAGCAGTTCTTC	CASWGEGPRGVSSYNEQFF
TRBJ2-7	TRBD1	TRBV5-6	.	TGTGCCAGCAGCTCACGGACAGGGGAGGGTTACGAGCAGTACTTC	CASSSRTGEGYEQYF
TRBJ1-5	.	TRBV4-1	few	TGCGCCAGCAGCACTATTCGTCATTTCAATCAGCCCCAGCATTTT	CASSTIRHFNQPQHF
TRBJ2-2	TRBD2	TRBV11-3	few	TGTGCCAGCAGCCCCGGGGGGATAGGGAACACCGGGGAGCTGTTTTTT	CASSPGGIGNTGELFF
TRBJ2-1	.	TRBV6-5	.	TGTGCCAGCAGTTACTCGACTGGGGATGAGCAGTTCTTC	CASSYSTGDEQFF
TRBJ1-2	TRBD1	TRBV7-6	.	TGTGCCAGCAGCCCTAGCGGGACAGGGGGCATCCAGGGCTACACCTTC	CASSPSGTGGIQGYTF
TRBJ1-4	.	TRBV7-8	.	TGTGCCAGCAGCCCCTTAAAAGCAACTAATGAAAAACTGTTTTTT	CASSPLKATNEKLFF